The rows below give T cell receptor beta chains drawn from one sample of a study of blood T cell repertoires in COVID-19. The protocol was immunoSEQ multiplex PCR, while the TCRdb copy is restricted to in-frame clones and leaves out a portion. In the table there are 85,000 to 120,000 clones, approximately 84% of which are singletons. Sequenced material: peripheral blood. The receptors were gathered from a woman aged 60-70 years with acute or convalescent COVID-19. CDR3s include the opening cysteine and the closing phenylalanine or tryptophan. The D gene is left open where the match is weak. Only some rows state a clone size, as once, few, many or a class for expanded clones.

NA	NA	TRBV24-1	TRBJ1-1	TGTGCCACAAGCCACCGGGACACAAAGGAAGCTTTCTTT	CATSHRDTKEAFF
NA	NA	TRBV1	TRBJ2-4	TGCACCAGCAGCCATTATACTCTAGGACTAGCGGAACTAGCCAAAAACATTCAGTACTTC	CTSSHYTLGLAELAKNIQYF
NA	TRBD2	TRBV5-1	TRBJ2-1	TGCGCCAGCACCACCGGGACTAGCGGTTACAATGAGCAGTTCTTC	CASTTGTSGYNEQFF
NA	NA	TRBV18	TRBJ1-1	TGTGCCAGCTCACCCGACAGGCTGGGCACTGAAGCTTTCTTT	CASSPDRLGTEAFF
NA	NA	TRBV29-1	TRBJ1-2	TGCAGCGTTCGAAAGACAGAAAACTATGGCTACACCTTC	CSVRKTENYGYTF
NA	NA	TRBV28	TRBJ2-3	TGTGCCAGCAGTCTACCAATCCTCGATACGCAGTATTTT	CASSLPILDTQYF
NA	TRBD1	TRBV5-6	TRBJ1-2	TGTGCCAGCAGCGGATACAGGGGGCCTCCCTATGGCTACACCTTC	CASSGYRGPPYGYTF
NA	TRBD2	TRBV6-6	TRBJ2-7	TGTGCCAGCAGTCCGACTAGCGGATCCTACGAGCAGTACTTC	CASSPTSGSYEQYF
NA	NA	TRBV27	TRBJ1-2	TGTGCCAGCACCCCCTCGGGGGGATATGGCTACACCTTC	CASTPSGGYGYTF
NA	NA	TRBV10-2	TRBJ2-3	TGCGCCAGCAGTGTGGGGGGGCGCAGCACAGATACGCAGTATTTT	CASSVGGRSTDTQYF
NA	NA	TRBV7-9	TRBJ1-2	TGTGCCAGCAGCTTAGACAGGGCCCTTAACTATGGCTACACCTTC	CASSLDRALNYGYTF
NA	NA	TRBV28	TRBJ2-5	TGTGCCAGCACCAAGGGGGGGGCGGAGACCCAGTACTTC	CASTKGGAETQYF
NA	TRBD1	TRBV28	TRBJ2-7	TGTGCCAGCAGCGTTCGGACAGGGTATTTAAACGAGCAGTACTTC	CASSVRTGYLNEQYF
NA	NA	TRBV18	TRBJ1-4	TGTGCCAGCTCACCAGGGGGCGGTTACGAAAAACTGTTTTTT	CASSPGGGYEKLFF
NA	NA	TRBV10-3	TRBJ1-5	TGTGCCATCAGTGAGGAGGGCGCGGTTGGCAATCAGCCCCAGCATTTT	CAISEEGAVGNQPQHF
once	TRBD1	TRBV5-1	TRBJ2-7	TGCGCCAGCAGTAAAGGACAGGTTCCCTCCTACGAGCAGTACTTC	CASSKGQVPSYEQYF
NA	TRBD2	TRBV5-4	TRBJ2-7	TGTGCCAGCAGCTTGTATGGACTAGCGGATTACGAGCAGTACTTC	CASSLYGLADYEQYF
NA	NA	TRBV3-1/TRBV3-2	TRBJ2-7	TGTGCCAGCAGCCAAGAAGGGGGCTCCTACGAGCAGTACTTC	CASSQEGGSYEQYF
NA	TRBD1	TRBV27	TRBJ2-7	TGTGCCAGCAGTTTAACTCCCTCTTCCGGGACAGCTACCTCCTACGAGCAGTACTTC	CASSLTPSSGTATSYEQYF
NA	TRBD1	TRBV5-5	TRBJ1-6	TGTGCCAGCAGCTGGTCCCCCGACAGGGCGAATTCACCCCTCCACTTT	CASSWSPDRANSPLHF
NA	TRBD2	TRBV7-2	TRBJ2-7	TGTGCCAGCAGCTCGGGACTAGCGAGGAACGAGCAGTACTTC	CASSSGLARNEQYF
NA	TRBD1	TRBV5-1	TRBJ2-3	TGCGCCAGCAGCTTCGGGACAGTGAATACAGATACGCAGTATTTT	CASSFGTVNTDTQYF
once	NA	TRBV5-1	TRBJ2-2	TGCGCCAGCAGCCCCCCAAGGTTGGGGCGGAGCAACACCGGGGAGCTGTTTTTT	CASSPPRLGRSNTGELFF
NA	NA	TRBV5-6	TRBJ1-1	TGTGCCAGCAGCTTATCTTTCCCGGACAGATCCTTACTGAACGTAGCTTTCTTT	CASSLSFPDRSLLNVAFF
NA	TRBD2	TRBV5-1	TRBJ2-7	TGCGCCAGCAGCTCTACTCCAACTAGCGGGTTCTACGAGCAGTACTTC	CASSSTPTSGFYEQYF
NA	TRBD2	TRBV18	TRBJ2-3	TGTGCCAGCTCGCTCACTAGCGGGAGGAATCCTTACGCGCAGTATTTT	CASSLTSGRNPYAQYF
NA	NA	TRBV6-2/TRBV6-3	TRBJ1-1	TGTGCCAGCAGTTACGTCGGGGACACTGAAGCTTTCTTT	CASSYVGDTEAFF
NA	TRBD1	TRBV3-1/TRBV3-2	TRBJ1-4	TGTGCCAGCAGCCCCGACAGGGTTGGGGAAAAACTGTTTTTT	CASSPDRVGEKLFF
NA	NA	TRBV6-6	TRBJ2-7	TGTGCCAGCACCACGGTAGTAGCAGCGGGCCCCTACGAGCAGTACTTC	CASTTVVAAGPYEQYF
NA	TRBD2	TRBV28	TRBJ2-2	TGTGCCAGCAGAGAGCGGGACTGGAACACCGGGGAGCTGTTTTTT	CASRERDWNTGELFF
NA	TRBD2	TRBV30	TRBJ2-3	TGTGCCTGGAGGTTAGCGGGAGCGATAGATACGCAGTATTTT	CAWRLAGAIDTQYF
NA	TRBD2	TRBV30	TRBJ2-1	TGTGCCTGGAGTCGGCTAGCGGGCGAGATTAGATACAATGAGCAGTTCTTC	CAWSRLAGEIRYNEQFF
NA	NA	TRBV3-1/TRBV3-2	TRBJ2-3	TGTGCCAGCAGGGGCGGGAGCACAGATACGCAGTATTTT	CASRGGSTDTQYF
once	TRBD1	TRBV18	TRBJ1-1	TGTGCCAGCTCACCGCCAAACAGGGGGGCGAGAGCTTTCTTT	CASSPPNRGARAFF
NA	NA	TRBV23-1	TRBJ1-1	TGCGCCAGCAGTCAATCTGAACAGCCGAACACTGAAGCTTTCTTT	CASSQSEQPNTEAFF
few	TRBD2	TRBV19	TRBJ2-7	TGTGCCAGTAGTATAACTAGCGGGTCCACCTACGAGCAGTACTTC	CASSITSGSTYEQYF